Shown below are 21 T cell receptor beta chains from a single sample sequenced in a study of CD8 T cells in ankylosing spondylitis. A single record per CDR3 protein comes from TCRdb applying MiXCR to the 5' RACE reads. The profile shows about 130,000 distinct CDR3 sequences, 7% to 10% of them singletons. Sequencing was done on a sample of blood, either unsorted or a sorted T cell fraction (not recorded which). These receptor sequences come from a male donor with ankylosing spondylitis or in good health (not recorded which).

A few counts support this clonotype. The gene calls are TRBV7-3 and TRBJ2-4; 10 bases are shared with TRBD1. This CDR3 has 18 residues. Germline V gene lookup returns CDR1 SGHTA and CDR2 FQGTGA. V was clipped by 5 bases and J by 2 bases; unmatched bases: 12. The CDR3 nucleotides read TGTGCCAGCAGCGTCGGGACAGGGGCAGACACGACCAAAAACATTCAGTACTTC. This gives the protein CASSVGTGADTTKNIQYF.

This clonotype has a count of ten or more. The chain has TRBV19 and TRBJ1-5, with 8 positions matching TRBD1. CDR3 length equals 13 residues. Losses at the gene ends were 7 bases for V and 3 bases for J; bases not matched to a gene: 2. The V gene's germline CDR1 is LNHDA and CDR2 SQIVND (reference sequence). CDR3 sequence: CASMDRVNQPQHF. CDR3 DNA: TGTGCCAGTATGGACAGGGTCAATCAGCCCCAGCATTTT.

This clonotype was counted many times. V and J are TRBV7-2 and TRBJ2-7; 8 nucleotides match TRBD2. This CDR3 is built from 17 residues. Losses at the gene ends were 0 bases for V and 1 base for J; bases not matched to a gene: 8. Germline V gives CDR1 SGHTA, CDR2 FQGNSA. CDR3 protein: CASSLASGLVISYEQYF. CDR3 sequence (DNA): TGTGCCAGCAGCTTAGCCTCGGGACTAGTTATATCCTACGAGCAGTACTTC.

This clonotype came up many times. V gene TRBV6-6 combines with J gene TRBJ2-7; D is unclear. This CDR3 is built from 13 residues. CDR1 MNHNY and CDR2 SVGAGI come from the germline V gene (reference sequence). V was clipped by 6 bases and J by 7 bases, with 16 bases between them. The CDR3 protein is CASRQQVFGEQYF. CDR3 DNA sequence: TGTGCCAGCAGACAGCAAGTATTCGGGGAGCAGTACTTC.

This clonotype was detected ten times or more. The chain carries TRBV5-6 and TRBJ1-1, with D uncertain. Per the germline V gene, CDR1 is SGHDT and CDR2 is YYEEEE. The CDR3 is 15 amino acids. V gave up 1 base and J gave up 5 bases, with 15 bases separating them. DNA of the CDR3: TGTGCCAGCAGCTTGTATCCGGGCACGGGGACTGAAGCTTTCTTT. As protein: CASSLYPGTGTEAFF.

This chain uses TRBV12-3 or TRBV12-4 with TRBJ2-5, with 16 bases matching TRBD2. Germline trimming cut 4 bases from V and 1 base from J; bases unmatched to any gene: 6. The CDR3 contains 18 residues. The CDR3 region is CASSSGLAGGPLQETQYF. CDR3 bases: TGTGCCAGCAGTTCGGGACTAGCGGGAGGGCCCCTCCAAGAGACCCAGTACTTC.

This rearrangement joins TRBV20-1 to TRBJ2-5, with TRBD2 identical over 14 bases. Germline-derived CDR1 and CDR2 are DFQATT and SNEGSKA (reference sequence). The J segment lost 6 bases and the V segment lost 8 bases, leaving 11 bases of the junction unmatched. CDR3 length: 15 amino acids. As DNA, the CDR3 is TGCAGTCCCTCGGGGGGGACTAGCGGGAGACAGACCCAGTACTTC. It specifies CSPSGGTSGRQTQYF.

This clonotype was recorded at least ten times. The rearrangement joins TRBV29-1 to TRBJ2-1; D is undetermined. Trimming took 2 bases from V and 8 from J, leaving 7 bases between them. Germline loops: CDR1 SQVTM, CDR2 ANQGSEA. The CDR3 has 11 amino acids. The CDR3 here is CSVEWLDEQFF. CDR3 DNA sequence: TGCAGCGTTGAATGGCTCGATGAGCAGTTCTTC.

Many counts were recorded for this clonotype. The V and J genes are TRBV29-1 and TRBJ2-1, with 7 nucleotides matching TRBD1. V dropped 3 bases and J dropped 6; count of bases not matched to a gene: 5. This CDR3 has 13 residues. The germline gives CDR1 SQVTM, CDR2 ANQGSEA. The CDR3 loop reads CSVEWDSGNEQFF. The CDR3 nucleotides read TGCAGCGTTGAGTGGGACAGCGGCAATGAGCAGTTCTTC.

The DNA for the CDR3 is TGCAGTGCCCGCGAGCGGGAGGGCCTCTCCTACAATGAGCAGTTCTTC. It is translated as CSAREREGLSYNEQFF. The V gene is TRBV20-1, the J gene TRBJ2-1; 10 bases align to TRBD2. Germline V gene data show CDR1 as DFQATT and CDR2 as SNEGSKA (reference sequence). CDR3 size: 16 residues. V shed 6 bases and J 0 bases; nucleotides not matched to a gene: 8.

There are many counts of this clonotype. The chain carries TRBV7-9 and TRBJ2-3; D is possibly TRBD2 (5 bases). Germline-derived CDR1 and CDR2 are SEHNR and FQNEAQ (reference sequence). The CDR3 spans 15 residues. Trimming stripped 2 bases from V and 3 bases from J, with 12 bases between. The CDR3 is CASSLRDSVTDTQYF. The CDR3 nucleotides read TGTGCCAGCAGCTTAAGGGATAGCGTGACAGATACGCAGTATTTT. Full variable domain (outside the CDR3, taken from reference TRBV7-9 and TRBJ2-3): DTGVSQNPRHKITKRGQNVTFRCDPISEHNRLYWYRQTLGQGPEFLTYFQNEAQLEKSRLLSDRFSAERPKGSFSTLEIQRTEQGDSAMYLCASSLRDSVTDTQYFGPGTRLTVL.

This clonotype showed up many times. The chain is built from TRBV6-5 and TRBJ2-3, with D perhaps being TRBD1 or TRBD2 (6 bases each). Germline CDR1 is MNHEY and CDR2 is SVGAGI. This CDR3 contains 15 residues. V was pared by 1 base and J by 3 bases, with 11 bases between. Here the CDR3 reads CASSYLKGGTDTQYF. Written as DNA, the CDR3 is TGTGCCAGCAGTTACTTAAAGGGGGGTACAGATACGCAGTATTTT.

This clonotype was recorded many times. J is TRBJ1-5 and V is TRBV15; perhaps TRBD1 as D (5 bases). Per germline, CDR1 LNHNV and CDR2 YYDKDF (reference sequence). V was trimmed by 1 base and J by 0 bases, leaving 10 bases between them. The CDR3 length is 16 residues. Here the CDR3 reads CATSRVFGASNQPQHF. The CDR3 DNA follows: TGTGCCACCAGCAGAGTTTTTGGGGCTAGCAATCAGCCCCAGCATTTT.

This clonotype appeared many times. The V and J genes are TRBV4-3 and TRBJ2-5, with 7 positions matching TRBD1. Germline trimming cut 1 base from V and 5 bases from J; bases unmatched to any gene: 7. The CDR3 contains 15 residues. Germline V gene lookup returns CDR1 LGHNA and CDR2 YSLEER. This CDR3 reads CASSQVRQGLETQYF. The CDR3 DNA sequence: TGCGCCAGCAGCCAAGTTCGACAGGGCTTGGAGACCCAGTACTTC.

This clonotype was observed at least ten times. The rearrangement uses TRBV20-1 and TRBJ1-1; tentative D call: TRBD1 (5 bases). Germline CDR1 reads DFQATT; CDR2 reads SNEGSKA (reference sequence). The CDR3 spans 15 residues. Trimming took off 1 base at V and 1 base at J, with 13 bases between the two ends. The CDR3 protein is CSARGALGANTEAFF. CDR3 bases: TGCAGTGCTAGAGGCGCGTTAGGGGCGAACACTGAAGCTTTCTTT.

With regard to this clonotype: A much larger clone lies one base from this, so it may be a read error. The chain uses TRBV20-1 and TRBJ2-7; 7 nucleotides line up with TRBD2. V lost 4 bases to trimming and J lost 4 bases; unmatched junction nucleotides: 10. Germline lookup yields CDR1 DFQATT and CDR2 SNEGSKA (reference sequence). The CDR3 loop spans 14 amino acids. Here the CDR3 reads CSAIGRGSLYEQYF. As DNA, the CDR3 is TGCAGTGCTATTGGTCGCGGGAGCTTGTACGAGCAGTACTTC.

This clonotype was picked up many times. The V and J genes are TRBV20-1 and TRBJ2-1; 7 bases align to TRBD1. CDR1 and CDR2 (germline): DFQATT, SNEGSKA (reference sequence). The CDR3 is 12 amino acids. The trim removed 2 bases at V and 10 bases at J, leaving 5 bases unmatched. The CDR3 here is CSARSDRVEQFF. The CDR3 DNA sequence: TGCAGTGCTAGATCCGACAGGGTCGAGCAGTTCTTC.

Ten or more counts support this clonotype. The chain is built from TRBV7-9 and TRBJ2-1; D is unresolved. Per germline, CDR1 SEHNR and CDR2 FQNEAQ (reference sequence). The CDR3 loop spans 10 amino acids. Trimming shortened V by 3 bases and J by 8 bases, and 2 bases separated the two germline ends. CDR3: CASSFDEQFF. The CDR3 nucleotides are TGTGCCAGCAGCTTTGATGAGCAGTTCTTC.

This clonotype has more than one count but fewer than ten. This chain uses TRBV27 with TRBJ2-1, with D tentatively TRBD1 or TRBD2 (5 bases each). V shed 4 bases and J shed 7 bases, with 23 bases lying between them. The length of the CDR3 is 17 residues. Germline V lookup: CDR1 MNHEY, CDR2 SMNVEV (reference sequence). CDR3 in amino acids: CASSSGTVGGGLNEQFF. CDR3 DNA sequence: TGTGCCAGCAGTTCAGGGACGGTGGGCGGTGGGCTGAATGAGCAGTTCTTC.

As to this clonotype: This may be a read error, as it is one base from a much larger clone. The V and J genes are TRBV20-1 and TRBJ1-1; D is undetermined. The CDR3 loop spans 12 amino acids. The ends were cut back, 6 bases at V and 2 bases at J, with 10 bases in the middle. Germline CDR1 and CDR2: DFQATT and SNEGSKA (reference sequence). The CDR3 loop is CSARLGNTEAFF. The CDR3 bases are TGCAGTGCGCGACTGGGAAACACTGAAGCTTTCTTT.

Note on this clonotype: This may come from a read error, since a much larger clone is one base off. The J gene is TRBJ2-3, the V gene TRBV7-2; D is ambiguous. Germline V gene data show CDR1 as SGHTA and CDR2 as FQGNSA. This CDR3 region has 13 residues. CDR3 amino acids: CASSLRFADTQCF. As DNA, the CDR3 is TGTGCCAGCAGCTTAAGGTTCGCAGATACGCAGTGTTTT.